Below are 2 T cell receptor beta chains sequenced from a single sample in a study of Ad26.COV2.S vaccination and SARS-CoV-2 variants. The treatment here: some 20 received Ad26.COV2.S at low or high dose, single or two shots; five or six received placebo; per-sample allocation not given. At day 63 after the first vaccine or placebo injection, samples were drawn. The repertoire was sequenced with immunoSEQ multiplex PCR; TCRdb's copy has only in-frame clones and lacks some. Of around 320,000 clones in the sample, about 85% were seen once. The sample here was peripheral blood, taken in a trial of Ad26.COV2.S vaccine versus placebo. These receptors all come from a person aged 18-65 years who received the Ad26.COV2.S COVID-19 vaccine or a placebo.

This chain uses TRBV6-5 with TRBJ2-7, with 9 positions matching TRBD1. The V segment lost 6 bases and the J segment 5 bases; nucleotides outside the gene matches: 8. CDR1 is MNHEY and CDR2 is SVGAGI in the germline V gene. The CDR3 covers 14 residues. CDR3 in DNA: TGTGCCAGCAGCCTCCGGGACAGGGAACACGAGCAGTACTTC. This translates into CASSLRDREHEQYF.

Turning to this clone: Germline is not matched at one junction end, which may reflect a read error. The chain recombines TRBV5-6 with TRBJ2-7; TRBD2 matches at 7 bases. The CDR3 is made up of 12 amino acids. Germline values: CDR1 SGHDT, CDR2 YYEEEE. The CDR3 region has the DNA TGTGCCAGCAGCTCGAGGAGGCTAGCGGTTACATTC. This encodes CASSSRRLAVTF. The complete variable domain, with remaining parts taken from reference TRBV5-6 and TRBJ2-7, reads DAGVTQSPTHLIKTRGQQVTLRCSPKSGHDTVSWYQQALGQGPQFIFQYYEEEERQRGNFPDRFSGHQFPNYSSELNVNALLLGDSALYLCASSSRRLAVTFGPGTRLTVT.